These 26 T cell receptor beta chains were all obtained from the same sample, sequenced in a study of blood T cell repertoires in COVID-19. Generated by immunoSEQ multiplex PCR, the TCRdb table keeps only in-frame clones and is missing some. The data hold around 80,000 clones, with 70% to 90% observed a single time. Specimen: peripheral blood. The receptors shown here come from an elderly woman with acute or convalescent COVID-19.

V is TRBV9 and J is TRBJ1-5, with 8 bases matching TRBD1. This CDR3 is 18 amino acids long. J gave up 1 base and V 6 bases, and 15 bases lay outside the gene matches. The germline CDR1 and CDR2 sequences are SGDLS and YYNGEE. The CDR3 sequence is CASIPPPHRGVSNQPQHF. In DNA form, the CDR3 reads TGTGCCAGCATCCCCCCCCCACACAGGGGGGTGAGCAATCAGCCCCAGCATTTT.

In its sample, this clone was seen a few times. This chain uses TRBV18 with TRBJ1-2, with TRBD1 identical over 7 bases. Germline CDR1 reads KGHSH; CDR2 reads LQKENI. Trimming cost V 3 bases and J 7 bases; bases outside gene matches: 5. This CDR3 is built from 13 residues. The CDR3 reads CASSPQGGIGYTF. In nucleotides, the CDR3 is TGTGCCAGCTCACCCCAGGGGGGAATTGGCTACACCTTC.

The chain links TRBV27 to TRBJ2-7, with 7 bases that match TRBD2. The CDR3 extends over 15 amino acids. Germline lookup yields CDR1 MNHEY and CDR2 SMNVEV (reference sequence). V lost 5 bases, J lost 3 bases, and 10 bases stayed unmatched. The CDR3 sequence is CASSPSAGSRYEQYF. The CDR3 DNA is TGTGCCAGCAGTCCCTCAGCGGGGTCCCGCTACGAGCAGTACTTC.

The chain joins TRBV5-1 to TRBJ2-3, with D tentatively TRBD2 (6 bases). The ends were cut back, 2 bases at V and 1 base at J, with 8 bases in the middle. Germline-derived CDR1 and CDR2 are SGHRS and YFSETQ. There are 14 residues in the CDR3. CDR3 DNA sequence: TGCGCCAGCAGCTTAGGCGGGGGCACAGATACGCAGTATTTT. Protein: CASSLGGGTDTQYF.

CDR3 sequence (DNA): TGTGCCAGCAGCTTAGTCAAATTCTCTGGAAACACCATATATTTT. Amino acid sequence: CASSLVKFSGNTIYF. The J gene is TRBJ1-3, the V gene TRBV13; no firm D call. Germline V gene data show CDR1 as PRHDT and CDR2 as FYEKMQ (reference sequence). With 1 base removed from V and 0 bases from J, the gap between germline ends came to 7 bases. The CDR3 is 15 amino acids.

The chain recombines TRBV27 with TRBJ1-1, with 7 bases lining up with TRBD1. Looked up from germline, CDR1 is MNHEY and CDR2 is SMNVEV (reference sequence). J lost 9 bases, V lost 2 bases, and 9 bases had no gene match. This CDR3 contains 14 residues. CDR3 bases: TGTGCCAGCAGTTTACTTGGGGGGACAGAAAAAGCTTTCTTT. This gives the protein CASSLLGGTEKAFF.

The chain carries TRBV2 and TRBJ2-2; 10 positions agree with TRBD2. The V and J ends lost 3 bases and 4 bases, in that order; junction bases with no gene match: 5. From germline, CDR1 is SNHLY and CDR2 FYNNEI. CDR3 size: 16 residues. This CDR3 reads CASSEKAGGITGELFF. As DNA, the CDR3 is TGTGCCAGCAGTGAGAAAGCGGGGGGGATCACCGGGGAGCTGTTTTTT.

To note about this clone: An end of the junction does not agree with germline; a read error may underlie this. The CDR3 loop is CASSRTGIIDYTF. The CDR3 nucleotides read TGCGCCAGCAGCCGTACAGGGATTATCGACTACACTTTC. The V and J genes are TRBV4-3 and TRBJ2-7, with a tentative D call TRBD1 (6 bases). Germline CDR1 is LGHNA and CDR2 is YSLEER. The CDR3 is made up of 13 amino acids.

Only one count was recorded for this clone. J is TRBJ1-5 and V is TRBV4-1, with TRBD1 matching over 8 bases. J gave up 3 bases and V 0 bases, and 10 bases lay outside the gene matches. CDR1 MGHRA and CDR2 YSYEKL come from the germline V gene. The CDR3 extends over 18 amino acids. The CDR3, as DNA: TGCGCCAGCAGCCAAGATCAACCGACAGGGGCCTTCAATCAGCCCCAGCATTTT. Translation: CASSQDQPTGAFNQPQHF.

The gene calls are TRBV6-5 and TRBJ1-1, with D possibly being TRBD1 (5 bases). The CDR3 sequence is 16 residues long. Trimming removed 0 bases from V and 9 bases from J, with 20 bases in between. Germline V gene data show CDR1 as MNHEY and CDR2 as SVGAGI. The CDR3 nucleotides read TGTGCCAGCAGTTACTCTCCAGACAGCCCACCAACGCAAGCTTTCTTT. This translates into CASSYSPDSPPTQAFF.

The rearrangement links TRBV24-1 to TRBJ2-5; D is perhaps TRBD2 (6 bases). V was shortened by 3 bases and J by 1 base, with 11 bases between the two germline ends. The V gene's germline CDR1 is KGHDR and CDR2 SFDVKD. This CDR3 is built from 15 residues. CDR3 amino acids: CATSDSRDFQETQYF. CDR3 in DNA: TGTGCCACCAGTGATAGTAGGGACTTCCAAGAGACCCAGTACTTC.

This rearrangement joins TRBV4-1 to TRBJ2-5; 9 positions match TRBD1. V dropped 1 base and J dropped 4; count of bases not matched to a gene: 4. The CDR3 totals 15 residues. Germline V gene data show CDR1 as MGHRA and CDR2 as YSYEKL. CDR3 nucleotides: TGCGCCAGCAGCCAAGTGGACAGGGGCGTAGAGACCCAGTACTTC. Its translation is CASSQVDRGVETQYF.

V is TRBV27 and J is TRBJ2-7; maybe TRBD2 (5 bases). Germline CDR1 reads MNHEY; CDR2 reads SMNVEV (reference sequence). This CDR3 comprises 19 residues. Trimming cost V 2 bases and J 4 bases, with 27 bases left between them. CDR3 region: CASSLKIKYGKFLGYEQYF. The CDR3, as DNA: TGTGCCAGCAGTTTAAAGATTAAGTACGGGAAATTCTTGGGTTACGAGCAGTACTTC.

The table lists this clone with a few counts. The genes are TRBV6-5 and TRBJ2-7, with 7 nucleotides matching TRBD1. Per germline, CDR1 MNHEY and CDR2 SVGAGI. The CDR3 is made up of 12 amino acids. V lost 6 bases to trimming and J lost 5 bases; unmatched junction nucleotides: 4. The CDR3 nucleotides read TGTGCCAGCAGACAGGGGTTCGACGAGCAGTACTTC. Translating it yields CASRQGFDEQYF.

This clone has only one observation. The chain joins TRBV13 to TRBJ1-2, with 9 bases that match TRBD1. Germline lookup yields CDR1 PRHDT and CDR2 FYEKMQ (reference sequence). Trimming took 5 bases from V and 5 from J; bases not matched to a gene: 6. The CDR3 extends over 14 amino acids. The CDR3 sequence: CASSRTGEEYGYTF. Written as DNA, the CDR3 is TGTGCCAGCAGCCGGACAGGGGAGGAGTATGGCTACACCTTC.

As for this clone: At one boundary the junction diverges from the germline segment, which might be a read error. V usage is TRBV7-7 and J usage is TRBJ1-1, with unresolved D. The CDR3 loop spans 13 amino acids. Germline V gene sequence: CDR1 SSHAT, CDR2 FNYEAQ (reference sequence). The CDR3 nucleotides are TGTGCTAGCAGCTTAGACTCGAACACTGAAGCTTTCTTT. It codes for CASSLDSNTEAFF.

The CDR3 region is CASSQQDPSGNTIYF. The CDR3 nucleotides read TGCGCCAGCAGCCAACAGGACCCCTCTGGAAACACCATATATTTT. J is TRBJ1-3 and V is TRBV5-1; possibly TRBD1 for D (5 bases). V was trimmed by 4 bases and J by 0 bases, leaving 11 bases between them. The germline V gene has CDR1 SGHRS and CDR2 YFSETQ. This CDR3 contains 15 residues.

The chain is built from TRBV7-3 and TRBJ1-6; a possible D gene is TRBD1 (5 bases). Trimming left V 5 bases short and J 7 bases short, with 15 bases between. CDR3 length: 15 residues. Germline CDR1 and CDR2: SGHTA and FQGTGA. This CDR3 reads CASSQAGKSNSPLHF. The CDR3 region has the DNA TGTGCCAGCAGCCAAGCAGGGAAATCCAATTCACCCCTCCACTTT.

The chain recombines TRBV12-3 or TRBV12-4 with TRBJ1-1, with D uncertain. The CDR3 sequence is 12 residues long. Trimming took off 6 bases at V and 11 bases at J, with 16 bases between the two ends. The CDR3 sequence: CASRRGGWEAFF. For the CDR3, the DNA is TGTGCCAGCAGGCGCGGCGGGTGGGAGGCTTTCTTT.

The sample holds one count of this clone. The J gene is TRBJ2-7, the V gene TRBV5-1; no definite D call. Trimming took 4 bases from V and 5 from J, leaving 16 bases between them. The CDR3 is 14 amino acids. CDR1 and CDR2 from the germline V gene are SGHRS and YFSETQ. The CDR3 DNA reads TGCGCCAGCAGCCAATCTAAGTCCCTCCACGAGCAGTACTTC. This sequence encodes CASSQSKSLHEQYF.

This sequence joins TRBV9 and TRBJ2-7; 7 bases are shared with TRBD1. CDR3 length: 14 residues. V lost 3 bases to trimming and J lost 3 bases; unmatched junction nucleotides: 6. Germline CDR1 and CDR2: SGDLS and YYNGEE. The CDR3 loop is CASSGDREDYEQYF. CDR3 in DNA: TGTGCCAGCAGCGGAGACAGGGAAGACTACGAGCAGTACTTC.

The chain is built from TRBV5-5 and TRBJ1-1, with 7 bases fitting TRBD1. The CDR3 covers 14 residues. Per germline, CDR1 SGHKS and CDR2 YYEKEE (reference sequence). The ends lost 2 bases at V and 7 bases at J; junction bases unmatched: 8. CDR3 DNA sequence: TGTGCCAGCAGCTTAGGTTGGGACAGCTATGAAGCTTTCTTT. This codes for CASSLGWDSYEAFF.

This clone was detected a few times. The V and J genes are TRBV28 and TRBJ1-5; the match to TRBD1 covers 7 bases. The CDR3 contains 15 residues. V shed 4 bases and J 7 bases; nucleotides not matched to a gene: 10. The germline V gene encodes CDR1 MDHEN and CDR2 SYDVKM. The CDR3 spells CASSSAEGADQPQHF. CDR3 bases: TGTGCCAGCAGTTCCGCCGAGGGGGCGGACCAGCCCCAGCATTTT.

This sequence joins TRBV7-2 and TRBJ2-2; D ambiguous. Between the trimmed V and J ends, which lost 2 bases and 2 bases, there was a span of 9 bases. This CDR3 contains 15 residues. Germline V CDR1 and CDR2: SGHTA, FQGNSA. The CDR3, as DNA: TGTGCCAGCAGCTTAAAGCTCCCAAACACCGGGGAGCTGTTTTTT. It translates to CASSLKLPNTGELFF. The variable domain in full, with the rest retrieved from reference TRBV7-2 and TRBJ2-2, is GAGVSQSPSNKVTEKGKDVELRCDPISGHTALYWYRQSLGQGLEFLIYFQGNSAPDKSGLPSDRFSAERTGGSVSTLTIQRTQQEDSAVYLCASSLKLPNTGELFFGEGSRLTVL.

V is TRBV28 and J is TRBJ1-1; D ambiguous. V shed 5 bases and J shed 2 bases, with 15 bases lying between them. Germline-derived CDR1 and CDR2 are MDHEN and SYDVKM. The CDR3 is 15 residues long. The CDR3 spells CASSGSTRRNTEAFF. The CDR3 nucleotides read TGTGCCAGCAGTGGATCAACAAGGAGAAACACTGAAGCTTTCTTT.

This clone was seen a handful of times. V usage is TRBV18 and J usage is TRBJ1-5, with unresolved D. This CDR3 is built from 13 residues. Germline V gene sequence: CDR1 KGHSH, CDR2 LQKENI. Trimming stripped 2 bases from V and 4 bases from J, with 6 bases between. The CDR3 protein is CASSPVTNQPQHF. The CDR3 DNA reads TGTGCCAGCTCACCAGTGACAAATCAGCCCCAGCATTTT.